This TCR beta chain was recorded in a study of T cell responses to AZD1222 COVID-19 vaccine (dated by TCRdb to 2020 to 2022). With respect to the entire study: AZD1222 recipients whose second dose came at about 4 weeks and those whose second dose came at about 12 weeks were combined into one group, since spike-specific TCR depth and breadth did not differ between the two schedules. Trial participants were enrolled into age subgroups of 18-55, 56-69 and 70-plus years, which contained 148, 28 and 57 TCR-sequenced participants, respectively. TCR sequencing covered about 230 trial participants: 200 to 220 given two doses of AZD1222 and 26 given two doses of MenACWY control vaccine. Overall study outcomes, separate from this receptor: After two AZD1222 doses, both the breadth and the depth of spike-specific TCRs were significantly higher than at day 0 and than in MenACWY recipients. Reportedly, close to half of the unique spike-specific TCRs recognized epitopes lying outside the regions that are mutated in the B.1.351 and B.1.1.7 variants. Vaccine-associated CD4 TCRs spanned the whole spike protein, with dominant responses in regions 160-218 and 743-854. Conclusions about previously exposed vaccinees were limited because only five to seven AZD1222 recipients were SARS-CoV-2 seropositive at baseline. In the small 56-69-year group, the increase in depth fell short of significance, most likely because of low power. Participants were mostly white British, with more females than males. The authors suggested clonal diversity may have been underestimated. Because no samples from the day 14 peak response were available, repertoires could be characterized only after the peak T cell response.

The time point label here, explained by the study, means: baseline before first vaccination. Vaccinee samples came from UK trials COV001 and COV002, including a single-blind randomized controlled phase 2/3 trial of AZD1222 (ChAdOx1 nCoV-19) in healthy adults. For TCRbeta chain sequencing, PBMC samples were collected from trial participants at day 0 and at day 28 after the second dose. The germline V gene yields SGHRS for CDR1 and YFSETQ for CDR2. The CDR3, cysteine through phenylalanine, is 14 amino acids long. Just the 42-base CDR3 DNA is kept, in frame starting at base 1. V and J lose 1 base and 6 bases, and a span of 13 bases separates them. The CDR3 regions of human TCRbeta chains were subjected to immunosequencing. The authors processed their data as follows. Repertoire TCRs were checked for matches against a reference library of SARS-CoV-2-specific TCRs that had been generated using the MIRA antigen-specificity platform. Breadth was defined as the fraction of unique TCRs that were SARS-CoV-2-associated. Depth was defined as the fraction of total T cells that were SARS-CoV-2-associated. Using the MIRA data, each spike-specific TCR was assigned both to the spike region to which the TCR was reactive and to a CD4 or CD8 class. Log10-transformed breadth and depth values were compared by one-way ANOVA with Sidak's multiple comparisons tests. Entries here come from immuneACCESS through TCRdb and include only in-frame sequences with V and J called. Some clones fail to appear in such tables; in the studies checked, an unresolved V gene covers under half of the shortfall, and the cause of the remainder is unknown. The V and J calls and clone size are taken from that table; D and trimming were inferred from the DNA. For this sample the table gives 90,000 to 110,000 clones, of which roughly nine tenths were detected only once. The top ten constitute less than 8.5% of the sample.

In regard to this clone: Its target antigen remains unknown. Per-base qualities were not stored, and no clone one base away is much larger.

The starting material was peripheral blood, obtained on day 0 of AZD1222 vaccination. The sequence was obtained from an adult in good health. The chain couples TRBV5-1 to TRBJ1-1; matching of 5 bases hints at TRBD1 as the D gene. The CDR3 loop reads CASSLSDGASEAFF. The nucleotides read TGCGCCAGCAGCTTGTCTGACGGGGCTTCTGAAGCTTTCTTT.